This T cell receptor (beta chain) appears in the sequencing data of a study of blood T cells in healthy people across ages. The authors ran a second PCR of 7 to 11 cycles using a sample-barcoded 5' primer and a J-beta primer mix. Samples each returned at least 2.5 million CDR3-containing paired-end reads. A single record per CDR3 protein comes from TCRdb applying MiXCR to the 5' RACE reads. The data show under 800,000 distinct CDR3 sequences, 21% seen once. CDR3 length: 15 amino acids. CDR1 is LGHDT and CDR2 is YNNKEL in the germline V gene (reference sequence). This clonotype came up a few times. Its target is unknown. Notes on the study in general: Age advanced and TCR beta diversity per million T cells fell, roughly linearly. The lack of PBMC sorting stopped any conclusive naive versus antigen-experienced comparison.

Aged roughly 6 to 90, donors were systemically healthy Caucasians from Russia. The specimen sequenced was blood. The J gene is TRBJ2-5, the V gene TRBV3-1; 7 positions agree with TRBD2. The J call may be in error: the DNA end matches TRBJ2-1 better. The sequence was obtained from a man in his sixties or seventies in good health. The CDR3 DNA reads TGTGCCAGCAGCCATTCAAGCGGGACGGACAATGAGCAGTTCTTC. This translates into CASSHSSGTDNEQFF.